The entry that follows covers one T cell receptor beta chain sequence. This entry comes from a study of cytotoxic CD8 clonotypes in ibrutinib-treated CLL. Profiling relied on immunoSEQ multiplex PCR, and the TCRdb table lists in-frame clones only, not all of them. The sample carries about 140,000 clones, 80% recorded once. V lost 1 base and J lost 5, with 15 bases in between. The CDR3 sequence is 16 residues long. Germline V gene data show CDR1 as SEHNR and CDR2 as FQNEAQ (reference sequence). The TCR sequence derives from a human donor with chronic lymphocytic leukemia. Sequencing used PBMCs, obtained after 36 months of ibrutinib treatment. V is TRBV7-9 and J is TRBJ1-5; D may be TRBD1 (5 bases). DNA of the CDR3: TGTGCCAGCAGCTTAGACCGGACGGGGGGACATCAGCCCCAGCATTTT. Its translation: CASSLDRTGGHQPQHF.